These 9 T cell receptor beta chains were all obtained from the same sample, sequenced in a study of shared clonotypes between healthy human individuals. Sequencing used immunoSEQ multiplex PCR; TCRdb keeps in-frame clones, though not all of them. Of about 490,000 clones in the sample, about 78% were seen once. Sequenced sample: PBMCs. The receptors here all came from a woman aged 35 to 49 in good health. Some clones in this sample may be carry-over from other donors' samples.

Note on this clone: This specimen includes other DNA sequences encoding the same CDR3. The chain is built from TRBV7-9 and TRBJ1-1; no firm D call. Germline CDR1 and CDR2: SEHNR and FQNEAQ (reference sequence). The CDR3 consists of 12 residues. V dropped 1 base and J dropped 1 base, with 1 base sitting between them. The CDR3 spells CASSLENTEAFF. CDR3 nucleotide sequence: TGTGCCAGCAGCTTAGAGAACACTGAAGCTTTCTTT.

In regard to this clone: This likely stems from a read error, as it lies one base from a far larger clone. The CDR3 DNA sequence: TGCGCCAGCAGCCAAGTACGGGGGAACTACAATGAGCAGCTCTTC. It specifies CASSQVRGNYNEQLF. The chain joins TRBV4-3 to TRBJ2-1; D possibly corresponds to TRBD2 (6 bases). The CDR3 covers 15 residues. The germline V gene has CDR1 LGHNA and CDR2 YSLEER.

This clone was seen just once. CDR3: CASSRDRGRQETQYF. The CDR3, as DNA: TGTGCCAGCAGCCGGGACAGGGGGCGGCAAGAGACCCAGTACTTC. This chain connects TRBV2 to TRBJ2-5; TRBD1 agrees at 12 bases. The CDR3 sequence is 15 residues long. V shed 6 bases and J 2 bases; nucleotides not matched to a gene: 4. The germline V gene has CDR1 SNHLY and CDR2 FYNNEI.

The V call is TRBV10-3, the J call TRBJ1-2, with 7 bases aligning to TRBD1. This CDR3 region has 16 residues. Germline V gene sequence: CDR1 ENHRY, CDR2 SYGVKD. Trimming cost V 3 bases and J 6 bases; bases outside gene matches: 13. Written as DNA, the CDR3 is TGTGCCATCAGTGAAGGGCAGGGGGTTTCCGAGGATGGCTACACCTTC. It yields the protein CAISEGQGVSEDGYTF.

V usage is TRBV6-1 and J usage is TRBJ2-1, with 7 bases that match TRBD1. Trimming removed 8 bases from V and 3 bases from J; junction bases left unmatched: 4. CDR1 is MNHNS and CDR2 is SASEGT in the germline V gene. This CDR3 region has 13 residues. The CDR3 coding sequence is TGTGCCAGCGTGGGGACAGTCTACAATGAGCAGTTCTTC. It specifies CASVGTVYNEQFF.

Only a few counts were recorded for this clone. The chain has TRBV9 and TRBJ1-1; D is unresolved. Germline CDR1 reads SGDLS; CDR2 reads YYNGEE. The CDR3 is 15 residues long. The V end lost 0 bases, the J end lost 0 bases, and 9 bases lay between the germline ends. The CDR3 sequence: CASSVGTDLNTEAFF. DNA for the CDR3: TGTGCCAGCAGCGTAGGTACAGACTTGAACACTGAAGCTTTCTTT.

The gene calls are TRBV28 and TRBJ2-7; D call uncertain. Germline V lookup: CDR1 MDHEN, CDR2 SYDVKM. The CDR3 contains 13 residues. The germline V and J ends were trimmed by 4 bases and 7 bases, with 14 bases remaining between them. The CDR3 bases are TGTGCCAGCAGTTCGCCCGACCTGGGAGAGCAGTACTTC. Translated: CASSSPDLGEQYF.

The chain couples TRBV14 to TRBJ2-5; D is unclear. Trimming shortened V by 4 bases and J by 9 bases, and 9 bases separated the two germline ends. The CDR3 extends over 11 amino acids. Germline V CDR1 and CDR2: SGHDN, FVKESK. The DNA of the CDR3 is TGTGCCAGCAGCCCCTCAGAAGCCCAGTACTTC. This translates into CASSPSEAQYF.

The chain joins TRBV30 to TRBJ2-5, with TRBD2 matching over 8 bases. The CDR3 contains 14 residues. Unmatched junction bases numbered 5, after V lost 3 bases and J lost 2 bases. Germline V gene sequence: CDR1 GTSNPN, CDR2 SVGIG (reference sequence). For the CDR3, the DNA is TGTGCCTGGAGCTCGGGACTAGTTCAAGAGACCCAGTACTTC. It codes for CAWSSGLVQETQYF.